This passage covers 22 T cell receptor beta chains from one sample sequenced in a study of identical twins. TCRdb redid the calling of the 5' RACE reads with MiXCR, one entry per CDR3 protein. This table has approximately 1.8 million distinct CDR3 sequences, less than 35% appearing once. The source material was cord blood. Receptors were obtained from a newborn girl in good health.

The table lists this clonotype with a few counts. The chain combines TRBV29-1 with TRBJ2-2, with 8 positions matching TRBD1. Germline CDR1 is SQVTM and CDR2 is ANQGSEA. The V gene end was trimmed by 3 bases and the J gene end by 6 bases; junction bases not matched to a gene: 9. The CDR3 is 15 residues long. CDR3 coding DNA: TGCAGCGTTGAGTCTCCGGGCAGGGGGCCCGGGGAGCTGTTTTTT. Protein: CSVESPGRGPGELFF.

This clonotype was observed many times. This chain uses TRBV10-3 with TRBJ2-3; 10 nucleotides match TRBD2. Germline CDR1 is ENHRY and CDR2 is SYGVKD. The V gene end was trimmed by 10 bases and the J gene end by 5 bases; junction bases not matched to a gene: 6. The CDR3 is made up of 13 amino acids. In nucleotides, the CDR3 is TGTGCCAAGAGCGGGGGGGCCGAAGATACGCAGTATTTT. Its protein product is CAKSGGAEDTQYF.

This clonotype came up a few times. This chain joins TRBV28 and TRBJ1-2; no firm D call. The CDR3 runs to 11 residues. The V and J ends lost 6 bases and 4 bases respectively, with 6 bases between them. From germline, CDR1 is MDHEN and CDR2 SYDVKM. The CDR3 DNA reads as TGTGCCAGCAGGGGTATCTATGGCTACACCTTC. Its translation is CASRGIYGYTF.

This clonotype occurred a few times. V gene TRBV18 combines with J gene TRBJ2-3, with a possible D match to TRBD1 (5 bases). Germline CDR1 is KGHSH and CDR2 is LQKENI. The germline V and J ends were trimmed by 5 bases and 2 bases, with 11 bases remaining between them. This CDR3 is 14 amino acids long. The CDR3 loop reads CASSGARLTDTQYF. The CDR3 coding sequence is TGTGCCAGCTCAGGGGCCCGGCTCACAGATACGCAGTATTTT.

This clonotype came up a few times. A much larger clone sits a single nucleotide away, making a read error possible. The CDR3 loop is CASSERATNEKLFF. The CDR3, as DNA: TGTGCCAGCAGTGAAAGGGCAACTAATGAAAAACTGTTTTTT. The rearrangement joins TRBV6-1 to TRBJ1-4; D remains unclear. The CDR3 length is 14 residues. Germline V gives CDR1 MNHNS, CDR2 SASEGT. V gave up 2 bases and J gave up 0 bases, with 4 bases separating them.

This sequence joins TRBV20-1 and TRBJ2-3; D is ambiguous. Germline loops: CDR1 DFQATT, CDR2 SNEGSKA (reference sequence). The CDR3 has 14 amino acids. V lost 0 bases and J lost 1, with 8 bases in between. DNA for the CDR3: TGCAGTGCTAGAGATCGGGCCCGCACAGATACGCAGTATTTT. Translation gives CSARDRARTDTQYF.

This chain connects TRBV27 to TRBJ2-7; the match to TRBD2 covers 11 bases. Germline V gene lookup returns CDR1 MNHEY and CDR2 SMNVEV (reference sequence). The V gene end was trimmed by 7 bases and the J gene end by 0 bases; junction bases not matched to a gene: 2. This CDR3 is 14 amino acids long. The CDR3 DNA reads as TGTGCCAGCAAACTAGCGGGGGACTCCTACGAGCAGTACTTC. Translating gives CASKLAGDSYEQYF.

The chain joins TRBV3-1 to TRBJ2-1; 8 bases line up with TRBD2. Trimming took 5 bases from V and 1 from J; bases not matched to a gene: 4. In germline, CDR1 is LGHDT, CDR2 YNNKEL (reference sequence). The CDR3 extends over 15 amino acids. The CDR3 sequence is CASSSGGKSYNEQFF. As DNA, the CDR3 is TGTGCCAGCAGCTCGGGGGGGAAATCCTACAATGAGCAGTTCTTC.

This sequence joins TRBV27 and TRBJ2-6; no firm D call. This CDR3 is built from 13 residues. Trimming shortened V by 7 bases and J by 0 bases, and 4 bases separated the two germline ends. Looked up from germline, CDR1 is MNHEY and CDR2 is SMNVEV (reference sequence). The CDR3 bases are TGTGCCAGCATGGTCTCTGGGGCCAACGTCCTGACTTTC. It encodes CASMVSGANVLTF.

The chain links TRBV6-6 to TRBJ2-7, with TRBD2 matching over 14 bases. The ends lost 6 bases at V and 5 bases at J; junction bases unmatched: 6. The V gene's germline CDR1 is MNHNY and CDR2 SVGAGI (reference sequence). This CDR3 has 15 amino acids. In DNA, the CDR3 is TGTGCCAGCAGGACTGTGACTAGCGGGAGGGACGAGCAGTACTTC. Translation gives CASRTVTSGRDEQYF.

The chain couples TRBV4-2 to TRBJ2-3; TRBD2 aligns across 12 bases. CDR3 length: 17 amino acids. CDR1 is LGHNA and CDR2 is YNFKEQ in the germline V gene. V was clipped by 4 bases and J by 2 bases; unmatched bases: 7. The CDR3 loop reads CASSLRLAGAVTDTQYF. The CDR3 bases are TGTGCCAGCAGCCTGCGACTAGCGGGGGCCGTCACAGATACGCAGTATTTT.

The chain uses TRBV9 and TRBJ2-1; 11 nucleotides agree with TRBD2. Per germline, CDR1 SGDLS and CDR2 YYNGEE. The CDR3 length is 15 residues. V dropped 2 bases and J dropped 7; count of bases not matched to a gene: 5. CDR3 in amino acids: CASSVSGGAFNEQFF. In DNA, the CDR3 is TGTGCCAGCAGCGTTAGCGGGGGGGCGTTTAATGAGCAGTTCTTC. Complete variable domain (other parts from reference TRBV9 and TRBJ2-1): DSGVTQTPKHLITATGQRVTLRCSPRSGDLSVYWYQQSLDQGLQFLIQYYNGEERAKGNILERFSAQQFPDLHSELNLSSLELGDSALYFCASSVSGGAFNEQFFGPGTRLTVL.

In this sample, this clonotype turned up a few times. The chain links TRBV20-1 to TRBJ2-7, with 8 bases that match TRBD2. V trimming: 3 bases; J trimming: 0 bases; junction bases outside the gene matches: 4. Germline V lookup: CDR1 DFQATT, CDR2 SNEGSKA (reference sequence). The CDR3 sequence is 14 residues long. The CDR3 DNA sequence: TGCAGTGCTAGGGGGACTAGGGGCTCCTACGAGCAGTACTTC. This gives the protein CSARGTRGSYEQYF.

This chain connects TRBV4-2 to TRBJ2-7; TRBD2 matches 11 bases. The CDR3 consists of 18 residues. Germline CDR1 is LGHNA and CDR2 is YNFKEQ. J lost 3 bases, V lost 1 base, and 11 bases had no gene match. CDR3 DNA: TGTGCCAGCAGCCAAGTTGCTAGCGGGAGGAAGGCGGACTACGAGCAGTACTTC. It is translated as CASSQVASGRKADYEQYF.

This chain joins TRBV28 and TRBJ2-1; 10 bases are shared with TRBD2. V lost 5 bases and J lost 12; bases outside the gene matches: 13. Germline lookup yields CDR1 MDHEN and CDR2 SYDVKM. The CDR3 loop spans 15 amino acids. This chain's CDR3 is CASSRQASGSDVQFF. The DNA for the CDR3 is TGTGCCAGCAGTCGACAGGCTAGCGGGAGCGATGTGCAGTTCTTC.

Points on this clonotype: An end of the junction differs from the germline gene, which may be a read error. The rearrangement links TRBV24-1 to TRBJ2-1, with 7 positions matching TRBD1. Germline lookup yields CDR1 KGHDR and CDR2 SFDVKD. CDR3 size: 14 residues. The CDR3, as DNA: TGTCCCACCAGTGACCGCACGACAGGGTCTAAGCAGTTCTTC. Translating it yields CPTSDRTTGSKQFF.

This clonotype showed up just a few times. The chain couples TRBV5-1 to TRBJ2-7; D may match TRBD1 or TRBD2 (6 bases each). There are 19 residues in the CDR3. Trimming took 1 base from V and 2 from J, leaving 25 bases between them. In germline, CDR1 is SGHRS, CDR2 YFSETQ. This chain's CDR3 is CASSLRGAGEGAKTYEQYF. The DNA of the CDR3 is TGCGCCAGCAGCTTGAGGGGGGCAGGGGAAGGTGCCAAAACCTACGAGCAGTACTTC.

The V call is TRBV7-8, the J call TRBJ2-2; 8 bases align to TRBD2. The CDR3 extends over 15 amino acids. With V trimmed by 3 bases and J by 3 bases, 3 bases remained unmatched. CDR1 is SGHVS, CDR2 FQNEAQ, per germline. The CDR3 sequence: CASSFGTRHTGELFF. In DNA, the CDR3 is TGTGCCAGCAGCTTTGGGACTAGACACACCGGGGAGCTGTTTTTT.

This clonotype was detected only a few times. The gene calls are TRBV29-1 and TRBJ2-1; 10 nucleotides align to TRBD2. V gave up 7 bases and J gave up 4 bases; unmatched junction bases: 4. This CDR3 contains 13 residues. CDR1 is SQVTM and CDR2 is ANQGSEA in the germline V gene. CDR3 bases: TGCAGCGCTAGCGGGGGCTTTTACAATGAGCAGTTCTTC. It yields the protein CSASGGFYNEQFF.

The CDR3 here is CASSSVTGISSYEQYF. CDR3 coding DNA: TGTGCCAGCAGCTCGGTTACAGGTATTAGCTCCTACGAGCAGTACTTC. V usage is TRBV5-6 and J usage is TRBJ2-7; D perhaps matches TRBD1 (5 bases). V was pared by 3 bases and J by 0 bases, with 16 bases between. The CDR3 runs to 16 residues. The germline CDR1 and CDR2 sequences are SGHDT and YYEEEE.

Only a few counts were recorded for this clonotype. The chain has TRBV6-5 and TRBJ2-6; unclear D gene. CDR1 and CDR2 from the germline V gene are MNHEY and SVGAGI. The V gene lost 7 bases and the J gene lost 0 bases, with 13 bases spanning the gap. The CDR3 consists of 16 residues. In DNA, the CDR3 is TGTGCCAGCATCCCGAATTGGAACTCTGGGGCCAACGTCCTGACTTTC. This encodes CASIPNWNSGANVLTF.

The V gene is TRBV5-1, the J gene TRBJ1-2; the D is unclear. V was trimmed by 1 base and J by 2 bases, leaving 24 bases between them. Germline V gene sequence: CDR1 SGHRS, CDR2 YFSETQ. This CDR3 comprises 19 residues. CDR3 nucleotides: TGCGCCAGCAGCTTGTATTTGTCGCATCGCATAAACCTAAACTATGGCTACACCTTC. Protein product: CASSLYLSHRINLNYGYTF. Drawing the rest from reference TRBV5-1 and TRBJ1-2, the complete variable domain is KAGVTQTPRYLIKTRGQQVTLSCSPISGHRSVSWYQQTPGQGLQFLFEYFSETQRNKGNFPGRFSGRQFSNSRSEMNVSTLELGDSALYLCASSLYLSHRINLNYGYTFGSGTRLTVV.